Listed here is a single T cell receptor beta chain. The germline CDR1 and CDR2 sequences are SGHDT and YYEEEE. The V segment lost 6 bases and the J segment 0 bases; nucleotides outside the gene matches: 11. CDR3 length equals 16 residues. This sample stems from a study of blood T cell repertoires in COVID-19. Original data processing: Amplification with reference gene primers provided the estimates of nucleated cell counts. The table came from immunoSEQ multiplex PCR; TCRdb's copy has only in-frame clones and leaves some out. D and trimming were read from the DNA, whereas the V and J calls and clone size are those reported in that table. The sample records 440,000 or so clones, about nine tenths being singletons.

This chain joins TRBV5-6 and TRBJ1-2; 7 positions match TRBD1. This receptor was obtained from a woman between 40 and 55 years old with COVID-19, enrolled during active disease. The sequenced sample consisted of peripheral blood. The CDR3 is CASKRGPRDTNYGYTF. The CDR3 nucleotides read TGTGCCAGCAAAAGGGGGCCACGGGATACTAACTATGGCTACACCTTC.